Given below is one T cell receptor (beta chain) in context. Its antigen is undetermined. The sample comes from a study of T cell responses to AZD1222 COVID-19 vaccine. Points from the study as a whole: The study sampled repertoires only after the peak T cell response. Mostly white British, mostly female donors; authors suggested clonal diversity may be underestimated. Baseline seropositives among AZD1222 recipients totaled only five or six.

Assay: immunoSEQ multiplex PCR; the TCRdb copy retains only in-frame clones and omits some. The table records about 120,000 clones, approximately 90% of them present only once. V shed 5 bases and J shed 5 bases, with 17 bases lying between them. Germline V gene sequence: CDR1 SGHTA, CDR2 FQGTGA. The CDR3 spans 15 residues. This chain connects TRBV7-3 to TRBJ2-3; D gene uncertain. The TCR originated in an adult in good health. Sequenced material: peripheral blood, taken on day 0 of AZD1222 vaccination. CDR3 sequence reads: CASSPLVRVGDTQYF. The CDR3 DNA sequence: TGTGCCAGCAGCCCCCTTGTAAGGGTTGGAGATACGCAGTATTTT.